The source of this TCR beta chain is a study of blood T cell repertoires in COVID-19. CDR3 length: 12 amino acids. With 5 bases removed from V and 6 bases from J, the gap between germline ends came to 13 bases. The germline V gene has CDR1 GTSNPN and CDR2 SVGIG (reference sequence). Authors' methods: Estimates of nucleated cell counts were drawn from the amplification of reference gene primers. The method was immunoSEQ multiplex PCR; TCRdb's version includes in-frame clones alone and lacks a portion of them. That table furnishes V, J and clone size, whereas the DNA furnished D and trimming. The data hold approximately 190,000 clones, with about 81% observed a single time.

The receptor's source is a man under 40 with active or convalescent COVID-19. Sequencing was done on a sample of peripheral blood. The chain is built from TRBV30 and TRBJ1-2, with a possible D match to TRBD1 (6 bases). CDR3 loop: CAWDFRGNGYTF. Written as DNA, the CDR3 is TGTGCCTGGGACTTCAGGGGTAATGGCTACACCTTC.